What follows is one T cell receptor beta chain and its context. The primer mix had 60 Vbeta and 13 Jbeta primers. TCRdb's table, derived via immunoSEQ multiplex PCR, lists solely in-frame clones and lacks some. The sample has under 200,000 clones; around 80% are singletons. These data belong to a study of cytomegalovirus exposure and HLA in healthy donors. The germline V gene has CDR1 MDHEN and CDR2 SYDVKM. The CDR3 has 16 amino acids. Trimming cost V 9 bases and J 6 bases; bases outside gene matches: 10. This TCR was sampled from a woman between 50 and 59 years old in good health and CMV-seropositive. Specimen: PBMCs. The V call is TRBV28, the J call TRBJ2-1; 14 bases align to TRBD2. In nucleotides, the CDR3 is TGTGCCAGAGGACTAGCGGGAGGCCGGGGGGTCAATGAGCAGTTCTTC. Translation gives CARGLAGGRGVNEQFF.